This TCR beta chain was documented in a study of CD8+ T cells in alopecia areata. Study results and limitations: Normal scalp showed lower clonality than lesional scalp, especially alopecia totalis/universalis.

Concerning this clone itself: Its antigen remains unknown.

Germline CDR1 and CDR2: ENHRY and SYGVKD. The CDR3 has 13 residues. V lost 11 bases and J lost 4; bases outside the gene matches: 9. In a group of 4 to 6 patients, CD4+ cells were sorted into CD25+CD127- cells. It was cDNA, reverse transcribed from extracted RNA, that served as the sequencing template. Libraries were prepared by immunoSEQ multiplex PCR; TCRdb keeps only in-frame clonotypes and omits some of them. Here the sample spans over 14,000 clones, 45% to 60% being singletons. The V gene is TRBV10-3, the J gene TRBJ2-7; 9 bases fit TRBD2. Input material: CD4+ Tregs sorted from blood. This TCR was sampled from a human donor with alopecia areata. The CDR3 region has the DNA TGTGCCTCGCGGCGGGAGGGCGGTTACGAGCAGTACTTC. As protein: CASRREGGYEQYF.